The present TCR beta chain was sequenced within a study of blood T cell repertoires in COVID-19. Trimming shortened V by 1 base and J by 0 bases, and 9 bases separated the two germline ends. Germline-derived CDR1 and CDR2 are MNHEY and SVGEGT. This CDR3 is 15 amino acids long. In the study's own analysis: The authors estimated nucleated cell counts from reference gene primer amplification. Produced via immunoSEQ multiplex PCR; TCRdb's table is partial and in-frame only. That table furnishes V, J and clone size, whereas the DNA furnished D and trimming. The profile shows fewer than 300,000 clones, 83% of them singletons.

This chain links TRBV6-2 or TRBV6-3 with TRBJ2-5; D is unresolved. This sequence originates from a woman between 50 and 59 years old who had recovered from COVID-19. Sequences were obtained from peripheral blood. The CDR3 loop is CASSYYNSYQETQYF. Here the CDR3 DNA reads TGTGCCAGCAGTTACTATAACTCTTACCAAGAGACCCAGTACTTC.